Presented here are 7 T cell receptor beta chains from one specimen sequenced in a study of beta chain features in type 1 diabetes. Sequenced material consisted of expressed TCRB transcripts (all of the isolated RNA was reverse transcribed). Using immunoSEQ multiplex PCR, the repertoire was profiled, and TCRdb retains in-frame clones only, with some absent. The sample holds roughly 290,000 clones, 7% to 9% seen once. The sample consisted of central memory CD4+ T cells from blood. The source is a woman between 18 and 29 years old in good health.

This clone was counted between two and nine times. The J gene is TRBJ2-7, the V gene TRBV11-2; no firm D call. Germline loops: CDR1 SGHAT, CDR2 FQNNGV. Trimming left V 2 bases short and J 6 bases short, with 14 bases between. This CDR3 region has 14 residues. The CDR3 spells CASSLPEAPPEQYV. The CDR3 DNA reads as TGTGCCAGCAGCTTACCCGAGGCCCCACCCGAGCAGTACGTC.

This chain links TRBV28 with TRBJ1-1; D remains unclear. Trimming stripped 10 bases from V and 0 bases from J, with 18 bases between. In germline, CDR1 is MDHEN, CDR2 SYDVKM. This CDR3 has 15 residues. CDR3 sequence: CATGEIQELNTEAFF. For the CDR3, the DNA is TGTGCCACCGGGGAAATCCAGGAGCTGAACACTGAAGCTTTCTTT.

The chain uses TRBV4-2 and TRBJ2-7; a possible D gene is TRBD2 (5 bases). Looked up from germline, CDR1 is LGHNA and CDR2 is YNFKEQ. This CDR3 has 14 residues. V lost 3 bases and J lost 6, with 15 bases in between. CDR3 amino acids: CASSQDDLGSEQYF. The CDR3 DNA sequence: TGTGCCAGCAGCCAGGACGACCTGGGGAGCGAGCAGTACTTC.

J is TRBJ1-1 and V is TRBV7-9; D is possibly TRBD1 (6 bases). Germline CDR1 is SEHNR and CDR2 is FQNEAQ (reference sequence). The CDR3 is 14 residues long. Trimming shortened V by 1 base and J by 12 bases, and 18 bases separated the two germline ends. The CDR3 DNA reads TGTGCCAGCAGCTTAGAACAAACGGGGGCGCGTACTTTCTTT. Encoded protein: CASSLEQTGARTFF.

The chain uses TRBV7-2 and TRBJ2-7; D possibly uses TRBD1 or TRBD2 (5 bases each). Germline V lookup: CDR1 SGHTA, CDR2 FQGNSA. This CDR3 contains 13 residues. Trimming took off 1 base at V and 6 bases at J, with 10 bases between the two ends. The CDR3 protein is CASSLDEGFEQYV. The CDR3, as DNA: TGTGCCAGCAGCTTAGATGAGGGGTTCGAGCAGTACGTC.

This clone was observed a few times. The chain couples TRBV7-2 to TRBJ1-6, with D uncertain. Deletions cut 1 base from V and 4 bases from J, with 8 bases between. Germline lookup yields CDR1 SGHTA and CDR2 FQGNSA. The CDR3 has 15 amino acids. The CDR3 coding sequence is TGTGCCAGCAGCTTAGGGGAGACTTATAATTCACCCCTCCACTTT. This encodes CASSLGETYNSPLHF.

This clone showed up many times. The gene calls are TRBV2 and TRBJ2-1; D tentatively fits TRBD1 or TRBD2 (5 bases each). Deletions cut 8 bases from V and 8 bases from J, with 22 bases between. The CDR3 is made up of 15 amino acids. Germline V gene data show CDR1 as SNHLY and CDR2 as FYNNEI. DNA for the CDR3: TGTGCCAGCGTTCTCGGGGCCAGGTCTAGCCATGAGCAGTTCTTC. It yields the protein CASVLGARSSHEQFF.